One and the same sample provided the 30 T cell receptor beta chains below, sequenced in a study of CD8+ T cells in alopecia areata. Once RNA had been extracted, it was reverse transcribed into cDNA to act as the sequencing template. TCRdb keeps only in-frame clones here, not all; method: immunoSEQ multiplex PCR. The sample shows about 200,000 clones, around three fifths of them seen only once. Sequencing input: CD8+ T cells sorted from blood. The receptors come from a human donor in good health.

The gene calls are TRBV19 and TRBJ2-5; D possibly corresponds to TRBD1 (6 bases). Trimming removed 6 bases at V and 7 bases at J, with 12 bases between. Germline CDR1 and CDR2: LNHDA and SQIVND (reference sequence). The CDR3 totals 12 residues. CDR3 sequence (DNA): TGTGCCAGTAGCTCGGACAGAAGGACCCAGTACTTC. Translated, it gives CASSSDRRTQYF.

The chain uses TRBV2 and TRBJ2-5, with TRBD2 identical over 13 bases. V gave up 5 bases and J gave up 0 bases; unmatched junction bases: 3. Looked up from germline, CDR1 is SNHLY and CDR2 is FYNNEI. The CDR3 runs 16 residues. The DNA for the CDR3 is TGTGCCAGCAGTCCGGGGACTAGCGGGGACCAAGAGACCCAGTACTTC. This sequence encodes CASSPGTSGDQETQYF.

The chain combines TRBV6-5 with TRBJ1-2, with 7 bases lining up with TRBD1. Germline V CDR1 and CDR2: MNHEY, SVGAGI. The CDR3 has 14 residues. V was pared by 5 bases and J by 6 bases, with 9 bases of the junction left unmatched. CDR3 nucleotide sequence: TGTGCCAGCAGTACCAACAGGGGTAGAGATGGCTACACCTTC. This sequence encodes CASSTNRGRDGYTF.

The V gene is TRBV7-8, the J gene TRBJ2-6; D call uncertain. The V end was cut by 4 bases, the J end by 0 bases, with 7 bases between. The CDR3 is 15 residues long. The germline V gene has CDR1 SGHVS and CDR2 FQNEAQ. The CDR3 reads CASSSWDSGANVLTF. The CDR3 nucleotides are TGTGCCAGCAGCTCGTGGGACTCTGGGGCCAACGTCCTGACTTTC.

V gene TRBV6-5 combines with J gene TRBJ1-1, with D maybe TRBD1 (5 bases). Trimming took off 6 bases at V and 3 bases at J, with 11 bases between the two ends. This CDR3 has 13 amino acids. Germline values: CDR1 MNHEY, CDR2 SVGAGI. In DNA form, the CDR3 reads TGTGCCAGCAGCCTCCAGGGTCACACTGAAGCTTTCTTT. Protein sequence: CASSLQGHTEAFF.

This sequence joins TRBV19 and TRBJ1-6; D unclear. This CDR3 is built from 14 residues. The germline CDR1 and CDR2 sequences are LNHDA and SQIVND (reference sequence). The V end lost 3 bases, the J end lost 7 bases, and 10 bases lay between the germline ends. DNA for the CDR3: TGTGCCAGTAGTATGGGCGGCGGCAATTCACCCCTCCACTTT. Protein product: CASSMGGGNSPLHF.

The chain joins TRBV7-9 to TRBJ2-1, with TRBD2 matching over 12 bases. The CDR3 is 15 amino acids. J was trimmed by 5 bases and V by 5 bases; bases with no gene match: 4. The V gene's germline CDR1 is SEHNR and CDR2 FQNEAQ (reference sequence). CDR3 in amino acids: CASSALAGGDNEQFF. The CDR3, as DNA: TGTGCCAGCAGCGCACTAGCGGGGGGAGACAATGAGCAGTTCTTC. Using reference TRBV7-9 and TRBJ2-1 for the parts outside the CDR3, the full variable domain is DTGVSQNPRHKITKRGQNVTFRCDPISEHNRLYWYRQTLGQGPEFLTYFQNEAQLEKSRLLSDRFSAERPKGSFSTLEIQRTEQGDSAMYLCASSALAGGDNEQFFGPGTRLTVL.

The genes are TRBV5-1 and TRBJ1-1; D not resolved. CDR1 is SGHRS, CDR2 YFSETQ, per germline. Trimming pared 2 bases from V and 3 bases from J, leaving 5 bases between. CDR3 length: 12 residues. CDR3 region: CASSLKDTEAFF. The CDR3 region has the DNA TGCGCCAGCAGCTTAAAGGACACTGAAGCTTTCTTT.

V and J are TRBV29-1 and TRBJ1-1; D uncertain. Germline loops: CDR1 SQVTM, CDR2 ANQGSEA. The CDR3 sequence is 12 residues long. The ends were cut back, 7 bases at V and 0 bases at J, with 9 bases in the middle. The CDR3 spells CSADDLNTEAFF. The CDR3 DNA follows: TGCAGCGCGGACGATCTGAACACTGAAGCTTTCTTT.

The chain has TRBV25-1 and TRBJ2-3; 10 bases align to TRBD2. CDR3 size: 16 residues. Germline V gene sequence: CDR1 MGHDK, CDR2 SYGVNS. The junction had 5 bases not matched to a gene; V was cut back by 3 bases and J by 2 bases. The CDR3 coding sequence is TGTGCCAGCAGTGAGGCCAGCGGGGGGGCCACAGATACGCAGTATTTT. It yields the protein CASSEASGGATDTQYF.

This clone was observed a few times. The rearrangement joins TRBV11-2 to TRBJ2-2; no reliable D call. Between the trimmed V and J ends, which lost 7 bases and 7 bases, there was a span of 10 bases. The CDR3 has 12 residues. Germline assignment: CDR1 SGHAT and CDR2 FQNNGV. CDR3 amino acids: CASTEAYGELFF. CDR3 bases: TGTGCCAGCACTGAAGCGTACGGGGAGCTGTTTTTT. Combining the CDR3 with reference TRBV11-2 and TRBJ2-2 gives the whole variable domain EAGVAQSPRYKIIEKRQSVAFWCNPISGHATLYWYQQILGQGPKLLIQFQNNGVVDDSQLPKDRFSAERLKGVDSTLKIQPAKLEDSAVYLCASTEAYGELFFGEGSRLTVL.

This rearrangement joins TRBV29-1 to TRBJ2-6; the D is unclear. The CDR3 spans 15 residues. V shed 6 bases and J shed 3 bases, with 15 bases lying between them. Per the germline V gene, CDR1 is SQVTM and CDR2 is ANQGSEA. The CDR3 nucleotides read TGCAGCGTCCTGTTCTCGGGTCTTGGGGCCAACGTCCTGACTTTC. Its protein is CSVLFSGLGANVLTF.

The gene calls are TRBV7-9 and TRBJ1-6, with D unresolved. The germline CDR1 and CDR2 sequences are SEHNR and FQNEAQ (reference sequence). Trimming cost V 1 base and J 5 bases, with 9 bases left between them. The CDR3 is 15 amino acids. The chain's CDR3 is CASSLVGGDNSPLHF. Here the CDR3 DNA reads TGTGCCAGCAGCTTAGTGGGCGGCGATAATTCACCCCTCCACTTT. Filled out from reference TRBV7-9 and TRBJ1-6, the complete variable domain reads DTGVSQNPRHKITKRGQNVTFRCDPISEHNRLYWYRQTLGQGPEFLTYFQNEAQLEKSRLLSDRFSAERPKGSFSTLEIQRTEQGDSAMYLCASSLVGGDNSPLHFGNGTRLTVT.

V is TRBV27 and J is TRBJ2-2, with 7 nucleotides matching TRBD1. Looked up from germline, CDR1 is MNHEY and CDR2 is SMNVEV (reference sequence). The CDR3 length is 15 residues. V trimming: 2 bases; J trimming: 5 bases; junction bases outside the gene matches: 5. The CDR3 DNA is TGTGCCAGCAGTTTAAGGGCAGGGGGAACCGGGGAGCTGTTTTTT. It codes for CASSLRAGGTGELFF.

This clone was seen a single time. The chain couples TRBV7-8 to TRBJ2-1; D ambiguous. The CDR3 has 16 amino acids. Looked up from germline, CDR1 is SGHVS and CDR2 is FQNEAQ. The V end lost 0 bases, the J end lost 2 bases, and 11 bases lay between the germline ends. This chain's CDR3 is CASSLAVQLPYNEQFF. As DNA, the CDR3 is TGTGCCAGCAGCTTAGCGGTCCAGCTCCCCTACAATGAGCAGTTCTTC.

The rearrangement uses TRBV4-1 and TRBJ1-5, with a tentative D call TRBD1 (6 bases). Germline V lookup: CDR1 MGHRA, CDR2 YSYEKL. V was shortened by 2 bases and J by 0 bases, with 8 bases between the two germline ends. CDR3 size: 15 residues. The chain's CDR3 is CASSQRGNSNQPQHF. The DNA of the CDR3 is TGCGCCAGCAGCCAAAGGGGGAATAGCAATCAGCCCCAGCATTTT.

The chain employs TRBV7-2 and TRBJ2-3, with TRBD2 as a possible D gene (6 bases). The length of the CDR3 is 13 residues. V was trimmed by 3 bases and J by 5 bases, leaving 9 bases between them. CDR1 and CDR2 (germline): SGHTA, FQGNSA. The CDR3 DNA follows: TGTGCCAGCAGCTTGGGGCGGGGAGATACGCAGTATTTT. Protein sequence: CASSLGRGDTQYF.

CDR3 region: CASSDPTGAGNTEAFF. In DNA form, the CDR3 reads TGTGCCAGCAGTGACCCGACAGGGGCGGGGAACACTGAAGCTTTCTTT. This sequence joins TRBV2 and TRBJ1-1; 8 nucleotides match TRBD1. The trim removed 3 bases at V and 1 base at J, leaving 7 bases unmatched. The germline V gene encodes CDR1 SNHLY and CDR2 FYNNEI. The CDR3 runs to 16 residues. Together with reference TRBV2 and TRBJ1-1, the CDR3 gives the full variable domain: EPEVTQTPSHQVTQMGQEVILRCVPISNHLYFYWYRQILGQKVEFLVSFYNNEISEKSEIFDDQFSVERPDGSNFTLKIRSTKLEDSAMYFCASSDPTGAGNTEAFFGQGTRLTVV.

The chain combines TRBV4-1 with TRBJ2-7; D possibly matches TRBD1 or TRBD2 (7 bases each). V was trimmed by 0 bases and J by 7 bases, leaving 16 bases between them. Germline values: CDR1 MGHRA, CDR2 YSYEKL. CDR3 size: 15 residues. The CDR3 loop is CASSQDQGGAWEQYF. The DNA for the CDR3 is TGCGCCAGCAGCCAAGATCAGGGGGGGGCATGGGAGCAGTACTTC.

CDR3 in DNA: TGTGCCAGCAGTGAATTGGGGGACGCCTACAATGAGCAGTTCTTC. Translated, it gives CASSELGDAYNEQFF. The chain employs TRBV25-1 and TRBJ2-1; possibly TRBD1 or TRBD2 for D (5 bases each). Germline-derived CDR1 and CDR2 are MGHDK and SYGVNS. This CDR3 has 15 amino acids. The ends were cut back, 1 base at V and 2 bases at J, with 9 bases in the middle.

This clone was counted between two and nine times. The chain has TRBV29-1 and TRBJ2-1; a possible D gene is TRBD2 (6 bases). This CDR3 spans 15 amino acids. The germline gives CDR1 SQVTM, CDR2 ANQGSEA. Trimming removed 4 bases at V and 0 bases at J, with 13 bases between. This CDR3 reads CSVARDLSSYNEQFF. CDR3 sequence (DNA): TGCAGCGTTGCCCGGGACTTAAGCTCCTACAATGAGCAGTTCTTC.

As concerns this clone: Other DNA variants within this sample encode the same CDR3. The chain recombines TRBV4-1 with TRBJ2-5, with D perhaps matching TRBD2 (6 bases). The CDR3 consists of 14 residues. Germline CDR1 reads MGHRA; CDR2 reads YSYEKL. The ends were cut back, 2 bases at V and 2 bases at J, with 9 bases in the middle. This CDR3 reads CASSQPGTQETQYF. As DNA, the CDR3 is TGCGCCAGCAGCCAACCGGGGACTCAAGAGACCCAGTACTTC.

This chain links TRBV4-1 with TRBJ2-7; perhaps D is TRBD1 or TRBD2 (6 bases each). The CDR3 extends over 14 amino acids. V was clipped by 4 bases and J by 3 bases, with 13 bases between them. In germline, CDR1 is MGHRA, CDR2 YSYEKL. DNA of the CDR3: TGCGCCAGCAGCCCGGGGGAAGGGGGCTACGAGCAGTACTTC. This encodes CASSPGEGGYEQYF.

This clone was observed a handful of times. The chain combines TRBV7-9 with TRBJ2-2; D unclear. The CDR3 totals 12 residues. V gave up 0 bases and J gave up 6 bases, with 2 bases separating them. CDR1 is SEHNR and CDR2 is FQNEAQ in the germline V gene (reference sequence). Written as DNA, the CDR3 is TGTGCCAGCAGCTTAGCGTCCGGGGAGCTGTTTTTT. Translated, it gives CASSLASGELFF.

Regarding this clone: A read error is possible here, since a much larger clone lies one base away. The rearrangement joins TRBV6-1 to TRBJ2-3, with a weak D call TRBD2 (6 bases). Trimming removed 3 bases at V and 1 base at J, with 14 bases between. The CDR3 is made up of 16 amino acids. Germline CDR1 MNHNS, CDR2 SASEGT. The CDR3 loop is CASSESASVGTDTQYF. CDR3 nucleotide sequence: TGTGCCAGCAGTGAGTCAGCTAGCGTCGGCACAGATACGCAGTATTTT.

The chain uses TRBV29-1 and TRBJ2-6; D not resolved. V was cut by 1 base and J by 2 bases, with 3 bases left in between. This CDR3 is built from 13 residues. Germline values: CDR1 SQVTM, CDR2 ANQGSEA. CDR3 in amino acids: CSVEVPGANVLTF. The CDR3, as DNA: TGCAGCGTTGAAGTTCCTGGGGCCAACGTCCTGACTTTC.

A word on this clone: Other DNA variants within this sample encode the same CDR3. J is TRBJ2-2 and V is TRBV7-9, with D possibly matching TRBD1 (6 bases). Germline values: CDR1 SEHNR, CDR2 FQNEAQ (reference sequence). The length of the CDR3 is 13 residues. V was pared by 8 bases and J by 0 bases, with 7 bases between. CDR3 sequence reads: CASGGANTGELFF. The DNA for the CDR3 is TGTGCCAGCGGGGGCGCGAACACCGGGGAGCTGTTTTTT.

In nucleotides, the CDR3 is TGTGCCAGCAGCAATACAGGGGGCACTGGAAACACCATATATTTT. Translated, it gives CASSNTGGTGNTIYF. The J gene is TRBJ1-3, the V gene TRBV6-5; 9 nucleotides align to TRBD1. CDR3 length: 15 residues. CDR1 is MNHEY, CDR2 SVGAGI, per germline. V lost 6 bases and J lost 2; bases outside the gene matches: 5.

The rearrangement links TRBV2 to TRBJ2-3, with 10 nucleotides matching TRBD2. The germline CDR1 and CDR2 sequences are SNHLY and FYNNEI. The junction had 14 bases not matched to a gene; V was cut back by 6 bases and J by 5 bases. The CDR3 runs to 17 residues. CDR3 in amino acids: CASSTLTSGGAKDTQYF. CDR3 DNA: TGTGCCAGCAGCACGCTTACCAGCGGGGGGGCAAAAGATACGCAGTATTTT.

V and J are TRBV4-1 and TRBJ2-7; D ambiguous. Germline V gene sequence: CDR1 MGHRA, CDR2 YSYEKL. Between the trimmed V and J ends, which lost 4 bases and 1 base, there was a span of 11 bases. The CDR3 contains 14 residues. CDR3 amino acids: CASSPRTGSYEQYF. For the CDR3, the DNA is TGCGCCAGCAGCCCTCGGACCGGTTCCTACGAGCAGTACTTC.